This T cell receptor beta chain stems from a study of control samples from healthy donors and cancer patients. Using immunoSEQ multiplex PCR, the repertoire was profiled, and TCRdb retains in-frame clones only, with some absent. The sample carries 150,000 to 200,000 clones, 91% recorded once. The CDR3 runs 13 residues. Trimming removed 1 base at V and 4 bases at J, with 8 bases between. Germline V lookup: CDR1 SGHDT, CDR2 YYEEEE. Sequencing was done on a sample of blood. The TCR was taken from a woman aged 30 to 39 in good health. The V gene is TRBV5-6, the J gene TRBJ1-2; the D gene is possibly TRBD1 (6 bases). Written as DNA, the CDR3 is TGTGCCAGCAGCTTGTGGGGGCCCTATGGCTACACCTTC. Residues: CASSLWGPYGYTF.